The 20 T cell receptor beta chains below were found in one sample sequenced in a study of blood T cell repertoires in COVID-19. Only in-frame clones appear in the TCRdb table, and some are missing; sequencing was by immunoSEQ multiplex PCR. The table includes 140,000 to 150,000 clones, approximately 90% detected once. Sequencing was done on a sample of PBMCs or T cells enriched from blood (not recorded which). Source of these receptors: a woman under 40 with acute COVID-19.

J is TRBJ1-2 and V is TRBV18, with no clear D. The CDR3 consists of 13 residues. Trimming left V 2 bases short and J 7 bases short, with 11 bases between. Germline V gene data show CDR1 as KGHSH and CDR2 as LQKENI. The CDR3 sequence is CASSPDSDAGYTF. CDR3 nucleotides: TGTGCCAGCTCACCAGACTCCGATGCTGGCTACACCTTC.

This chain links TRBV30 with TRBJ1-5; 7 positions agree with TRBD1. CDR1 and CDR2 from the germline V gene are GTSNPN and SVGIG (reference sequence). CDR3 length: 14 residues. V shed 5 bases, J shed 6 bases, and the junction held 10 bases outside the gene matches. For the CDR3, the DNA is TGTGCCTGGTCTCACACAGGGGTTTCTCAGCCCCAGCATTTT. Its protein product is CAWSHTGVSQPQHF.

The rearrangement joins TRBV11-2 to TRBJ1-2; D gene uncertain. CDR1 is SGHAT and CDR2 is FQNNGV in the germline V gene. The germline V and J ends were trimmed by 5 bases and 5 bases, with 12 bases remaining between them. The CDR3 runs to 13 residues. CDR3 DNA: TGTGCCAGCAGCCCCGCCACTGATTATGGCTACACCTTC. The encoded protein is CASSPATDYGYTF.

The chain carries TRBV14 and TRBJ1-2; D may be TRBD1 (5 bases). Germline-derived CDR1 and CDR2 are SGHDN and FVKESK. There are 16 residues in the CDR3. The V end lost 2 bases, the J end lost 10 bases, and 23 bases lay between the germline ends. CDR3 loop: CASSQWPRQPTVPYTF. In nucleotides, the CDR3 is TGTGCCAGCAGCCAATGGCCCCGACAGCCCACAGTTCCCTACACCTTC.

This chain uses TRBV19 with TRBJ2-1, with D maybe TRBD1 (5 bases). The CDR3 has 17 residues. Deletions cut 2 bases from V and 3 bases from J, with 17 bases between. Germline V CDR1 and CDR2: LNHDA, SQIVND (reference sequence). In DNA form, the CDR3 reads TGTGCCAGTAGTATACCCTCCGGACAATCAGGCTACAATGAGCAGTTCTTC. This gives the protein CASSIPSGQSGYNEQFF.

The V and J genes are TRBV4-1 and TRBJ2-1, with 10 bases fitting TRBD2. Per the germline V gene, CDR1 is MGHRA and CDR2 is YSYEKL. The CDR3 consists of 19 residues. With 1 base clipped from V and 8 bases from J, the junction kept 17 bases outside the gene matches. CDR3 bases: TGCGCCAGCAGCCAAGCTCGGCTAGCGGGAGTAATCTTGGGGGATGAGCAGTTCTTC. This codes for CASSQARLAGVILGDEQFF.

The rearrangement uses TRBV9 and TRBJ2-7; maybe TRBD1 (5 bases). This CDR3 region has 15 residues. The germline CDR1 and CDR2 sequences are SGDLS and YYNGEE. V lost 3 bases, J lost 0 bases, and 13 bases lay in between. CDR3 in amino acids: CASSAGAASSYEQYF. In nucleotides, the CDR3 is TGTGCCAGCAGCGCTGGGGCCGCGAGCTCCTACGAGCAGTACTTC.

J is TRBJ1-1 and V is TRBV11-3; D remains unclear. The germline V gene has CDR1 SGHNT and CDR2 YENEEA. Trimming removed 1 base from V and 7 bases from J, with 10 bases in between. CDR3 size: 13 residues. CDR3 in DNA: TGTGCCAGCAGCTTAGGTGGAGGTCGTGAAGCTTTCTTT. Protein sequence: CASSLGGGREAFF.

J is TRBJ2-3 and V is TRBV10-3; 12 nucleotides agree with TRBD2. The CDR3 contains 15 residues. Germline CDR1 reads ENHRY; CDR2 reads SYGVKD. Germline trimming cut 6 bases from V and 4 bases from J; bases unmatched to any gene: 5. The CDR3 sequence is CAISETSGRPDTQYF. Here the CDR3 DNA reads TGTGCCATCAGCGAGACTAGCGGGAGACCAGATACGCAGTATTTT.

With respect to this clone: The sample holds other DNA sequences that translate to the same CDR3. The J gene is TRBJ1-1, the V gene TRBV7-2; TRBD1 aligns across 8 bases. The CDR3 runs to 15 residues. V lost 2 bases to trimming and J lost 2 bases; unmatched junction nucleotides: 4. Germline CDR1 and CDR2: SGHTA and FQGNSA. The CDR3 protein is CASSLLGQGNTEAFF. CDR3 in DNA: TGTGCCAGCAGCTTACTAGGACAGGGAAACACTGAAGCTTTCTTT.

The V gene is TRBV19, the J gene TRBJ2-6; 7 bases agree with TRBD1. CDR3 size: 16 residues. Germline V gives CDR1 LNHDA, CDR2 SQIVND (reference sequence). Losses at the gene ends were 2 bases for V and 4 bases for J; bases not matched to a gene: 5. The CDR3: CASSIQGVTGANVLTF. In DNA form, the CDR3 reads TGTGCCAGTAGTATACAGGGGGTGACAGGGGCCAACGTCCTGACTTTC.

V is TRBV29-1 and J is TRBJ1-5, with a tentative D call TRBD1 (5 bases). V was clipped by 7 bases and J by 3 bases, with 16 bases between them. The CDR3 consists of 14 residues. The germline gives CDR1 SQVTM, CDR2 ANQGSEA. The CDR3 region is CSASTGVINQPQHF. CDR3 coding DNA: TGCAGCGCCTCCACAGGTGTTATCAATCAGCCCCAGCATTTT.

The CDR3 DNA reads as TGTGCCAGCGCAGCCCGGGTCTCGGGAGAGACCCAGTACTTC. Translating it yields CASAARVSGETQYF. The chain uses TRBV9 and TRBJ2-5; no definite D call. V lost 7 bases and J 4 bases, leaving 17 bases between the germline ends. The length of the CDR3 is 14 residues. From germline, CDR1 is SGDLS and CDR2 YYNGEE.

The CDR3 loop reads CATSGSREEEDTQYF. DNA for the CDR3: TGTGCCACCAGTGGGTCGAGGGAGGAGGAGGATACGCAGTATTTT. The chain employs TRBV24-1 and TRBJ2-3; maybe TRBD2 (6 bases). Deletions cut 5 bases from V and 6 bases from J, with 17 bases between. Germline V gene data show CDR1 as KGHDR and CDR2 as SFDVKD. The CDR3 contains 15 residues.

The chain couples TRBV4-3 to TRBJ2-1, with a weak D call TRBD1 (5 bases). Trimming left V 0 bases short and J 0 bases short, with 12 bases between. The CDR3 is 17 amino acids. The germline CDR1 and CDR2 sequences are LGHNA and YSLEER. CDR3 DNA: TGCGCCAGCAGCCAAGATCTCGGCGACAGCTCCTACAATGAGCAGTTCTTC. Encoded protein: CASSQDLGDSSYNEQFF.

The rearrangement uses TRBV7-2 and TRBJ2-3, with D possibly being TRBD1 (6 bases). Germline loops: CDR1 SGHTA, CDR2 FQGNSA. The CDR3 is 16 residues long. Between the trimmed V and J ends, which lost 1 base and 2 bases, there was a span of 13 bases. In DNA, the CDR3 is TGTGCCAGCAGCTTAGAAGGAACAGGGCTCACAGATACGCAGTATTTT. Protein product: CASSLEGTGLTDTQYF.

The chain couples TRBV19 to TRBJ2-7, with a weak D call TRBD1 (7 bases). The CDR3 covers 14 residues. Trimming shortened V by 6 bases and J by 3 bases, and 15 bases separated the two germline ends. Germline V lookup: CDR1 LNHDA, CDR2 SQIVND (reference sequence). CDR3 in amino acids: CASSQGGGSYEQYF. CDR3 DNA: TGTGCCAGTAGCCAGGGGGGCGGTAGCTACGAGCAGTACTTC.

The rearrangement links TRBV30 to TRBJ2-5, with a weak D call TRBD2 (5 bases). The germline CDR1 and CDR2 sequences are GTSNPN and SVGIG (reference sequence). The CDR3 spans 14 residues. V gave up 1 base and J gave up 5 bases, with 14 bases separating them. The CDR3, as DNA: TGTGCCTGGAGTGCGACTACCTCGGGGGAGACCCAGTACTTC. This codes for CAWSATTSGETQYF.

The chain combines TRBV5-6 with TRBJ2-6; the D is unclear. V was cut by 4 bases and J by 2 bases, with 10 bases left in between. CDR3 length: 15 residues. Looked up from germline, CDR1 is SGHDT and CDR2 is YYEEEE. CDR3 in DNA: TGTGCCAGCAGCCATCCAATCACTGGGGCCAACGTCCTGACTTTC. Its translation is CASSHPITGANVLTF.

The chain recombines TRBV28 with TRBJ2-1; no reliable D call. Germline V gene sequence: CDR1 MDHEN, CDR2 SYDVKM. The V gene lost 6 bases and the J gene lost 2 bases, with 8 bases spanning the gap. This CDR3 is built from 13 residues. CDR3 DNA: TGTGCCAGCAGAGCATTCGCCTACAATGAGCAGTTCTTC. Translating gives CASRAFAYNEQFF. Drawing the rest from reference TRBV28 and TRBJ2-1, the complete variable domain is DVKVTQSSRYLVKRTGEKVFLECVQDMDHENMFWYRQDPGLGLRLIYFSYDVKMKEKGDIPEGYSVSREKKERFSLILESASTNQTSMYLCASRAFAYNEQFFGPGTRLTVL.